This T cell receptor (beta chain) stems from a study of blood T cell repertoires in COVID-19. The overall study: The samples span acute and convalescent COVID-19 from the United States, Italy and Spain. Nucleic acid was either cDNA or gDNA, and it came from T cells, B-cell-depleted T cells, or PBMCs.

Methods used by the authors: Reference gene primer amplification gave nucleated cell count estimates. Only in-frame clones appear in the TCRdb table, and some are missing; sequencing was by immunoSEQ multiplex PCR. V, J and clone size are taken as reported in that table, and D and trimming were inferred from the DNA itself. The repertoire holds 130,000 to 150,000 clones, with around 81% as singletons. The CDR3 is 15 amino acids. CDR1 and CDR2 (germline): SGHVS, FQNEAQ. Trimming removed 2 bases from V and 7 bases from J; junction bases left unmatched: 5. V and J are TRBV7-8 and TRBJ1-4; 9 nucleotides agree with TRBD1. Sequencing was performed on peripheral blood. This receptor was obtained from a human donor with acute or convalescent COVID-19. The donor label of this sample is uncertain. CDR3 coding DNA: TGTGCCAGCAGCTTAATACAGGGGGCGTTTGAAAAACTGTTTTTT. Its translation is CASSLIQGAFEKLFF.